This T cell receptor beta chain originates from a study of shared clonotypes between healthy human individuals. Germline loops: CDR1 LGHNA, CDR2 YNFKEQ. There are 15 residues in the CDR3. J gave up 5 bases and V 3 bases, and 5 bases lay outside the gene matches. Clones were sequenced by immunoSEQ multiplex PCR, and TCRdb holds only the in-frame ones, with some missing. The sample lists about 600,000 clones; 70% to 80% were seen once. The TCR was taken from a woman aged 40 to 50 in good health. Some clones in this sample may be carry-over from other donors' samples. The chain joins TRBV4-2 to TRBJ2-1; 9 bases are a match to TRBD2. Sequenced: PBMCs. The CDR3 sequence: CASSHLAGANNEQFF. In nucleotides, the CDR3 is TGTGCCAGCAGCCACTTAGCGGGAGCAAACAATGAGCAGTTCTTC.